Shown below are 8 T cell receptor beta chains from a single sample sequenced in a study of blood T cell repertoires in COVID-19. Assay: immunoSEQ multiplex PCR; the TCRdb copy retains only in-frame clones and omits some. The table has 250,000 to 300,000 clones, around 83% seen once. The sample was PBMCs or T cells enriched from blood (not recorded which). Source of these receptors: a man aged 35 to 55 who had been exposed to COVID-19.

The chain uses TRBV27 and TRBJ1-3; weak D call: TRBD1 (6 bases). Germline V gene lookup returns CDR1 MNHEY and CDR2 SMNVEV (reference sequence). V was cut by 6 bases and J by 2 bases, with 20 bases left in between. The CDR3 contains 17 residues. CDR3 sequence: CASSSRGHLSTGNTIYF. The DNA of the CDR3 is TGTGCCAGCAGCAGTAGGGGACACCTCAGCACTGGAAACACCATATATTTT.

The chain links TRBV19 to TRBJ2-1; 14 bases agree with TRBD2. Per the germline V gene, CDR1 is LNHDA and CDR2 is SQIVND (reference sequence). J was trimmed by 11 bases and V by 4 bases; bases with no gene match: 7. This CDR3 has 15 amino acids. CDR3 in amino acids: CASSTYWTSGRKQFF. Here the CDR3 DNA reads TGTGCCAGTAGTACCTACTGGACTAGCGGGAGGAAGCAGTTCTTC.

V gene TRBV7-8 combines with J gene TRBJ1-1, with D unresolved. There are 16 residues in the CDR3. Trimming removed 5 bases at V and 3 bases at J, with 19 bases between. Germline lookup yields CDR1 SGHVS and CDR2 FQNEAQ. The CDR3 sequence: CASSLVGLGSYTEAFF. The DNA for the CDR3 is TGTGCCAGCAGCCTAGTTGGGTTGGGCAGCTACACTGAAGCTTTCTTT.

The J gene is TRBJ2-1, the V gene TRBV24-1; D is uncertain. V was shortened by 4 bases and J by 6 bases, with 6 bases between the two germline ends. Germline loops: CDR1 KGHDR, CDR2 SFDVKD. The CDR3 sequence is 12 residues long. For the CDR3, the DNA is TGTGCCACCAGTGAATTAGCCAATGAGCAGTTCTTC. It specifies CATSELANEQFF.

This chain uses TRBV19 with TRBJ2-1, with 15 bases matching TRBD2. J lost 9 bases, V lost 7 bases, and 10 bases had no gene match. The germline V gene encodes CDR1 LNHDA and CDR2 SQIVND (reference sequence). The CDR3 sequence is 16 residues long. The CDR3 loop reads CASKKGGTSGRSEQFF. Here the CDR3 DNA reads TGTGCCAGTAAAAAAGGAGGGACTAGCGGGAGGAGTGAGCAGTTCTTC.

This clone appeared many times. The chain is built from TRBV5-1 and TRBJ1-4; the D gene is possibly TRBD1 (6 bases). CDR1 and CDR2 from the germline V gene are SGHRS and YFSETQ. Trimming shortened V by 4 bases and J by 8 bases, and 18 bases separated the two germline ends. This CDR3 spans 15 amino acids. CDR3: CASSPSGTYPEKLFF. CDR3 DNA: TGCGCCAGCAGCCCCAGCGGGACATACCCCGAAAAACTGTTTTTT.

This chain uses TRBV27 with TRBJ2-5; 7 bases fit TRBD2. Per germline, CDR1 MNHEY and CDR2 SMNVEV (reference sequence). The trim removed 5 bases at V and 5 bases at J, leaving 5 bases unmatched. This CDR3 is built from 13 residues. The CDR3 DNA sequence: TGTGCCAGCAGTCGCAGGGAGGGGGAGACCCAGTACTTC. It yields the protein CASSRREGETQYF.

The chain combines TRBV19 with TRBJ1-5, with 11 bases fitting TRBD1. The CDR3 covers 15 residues. The V segment lost 7 bases and the J segment 1 base; nucleotides outside the gene matches: 3. Per germline, CDR1 LNHDA and CDR2 SQIVND (reference sequence). This chain's CDR3 is CASKGTGGSNQPQHF. In DNA, the CDR3 is TGTGCCAGTAAGGGGACAGGGGGAAGCAATCAGCCCCAGCATTTT.